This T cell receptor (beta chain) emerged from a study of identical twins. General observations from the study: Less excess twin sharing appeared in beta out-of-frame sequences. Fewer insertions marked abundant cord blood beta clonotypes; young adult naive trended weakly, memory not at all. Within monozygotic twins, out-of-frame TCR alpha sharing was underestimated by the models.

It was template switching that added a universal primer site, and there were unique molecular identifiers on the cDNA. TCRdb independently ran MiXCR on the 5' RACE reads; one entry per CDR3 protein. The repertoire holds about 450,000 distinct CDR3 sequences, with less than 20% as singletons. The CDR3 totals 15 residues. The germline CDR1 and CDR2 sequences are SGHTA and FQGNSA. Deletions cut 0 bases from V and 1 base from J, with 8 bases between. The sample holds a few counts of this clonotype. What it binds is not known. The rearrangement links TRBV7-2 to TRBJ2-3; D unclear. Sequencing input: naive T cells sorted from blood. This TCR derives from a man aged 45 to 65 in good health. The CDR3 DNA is TGTGCCAGCAGCTTAGCTAGCTCGGGCACAGATACGCAGTATTTT. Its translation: CASSLASSGTDTQYF.